Below, one T cell receptor (beta chain) is given with its context. The sample comes from a study of CD8 T cells in Susac syndrome. Sequencing of TCR beta covered CD8+ and CD4+ T cells obtained from blood. Controls were healthy donors chosen to match patients in age and sex. Negative isolation was used for CD8+ and CD4+ T cells, and FACS enrichment was applied to TEMRA cells. The CDR3 has 14 residues. Losses at the gene ends were 3 bases for V and 5 bases for J; bases not matched to a gene: 6. The germline CDR1 and CDR2 sequences are SGHRS and YFSETQ. RNA, at about 0.45 to 1 ug, was reverse transcribed with random hexamers. The method of amplification for TCR beta CDR3 was immunoSEQ multiplex PCR, covering 54 Vbeta and 13 Jbeta. TCRdb re-called the immunoSEQ multiplex PCR reads through MiXCR, storing one row per CDR3 protein. The repertoire holds about 200,000 distinct CDR3 sequences, around 95% seen once, with 0.095% to 0.12% in the top ten.

The sequence was collected from a human donor in good health. V usage is TRBV5-1 and J usage is TRBJ2-5; 8 bases are a match to TRBD1. Material: CD4+ T cells from PBMCs. CDR3 bases: TGCGCCAGCAGCTCGACAGGGGTGGAGGAGACCCAGTACTTC. Amino acids: CASSSTGVEETQYF.